This T cell receptor (beta chain) was sequenced during a study of cytotoxic CD8 clonotypes in ibrutinib-treated CLL. Study context: Responses: around 25 partial, 2 complete; after median around 64 months, about 15 stayed remitted, around twelve progressed.

Study outcomes and limitations: Clonality was higher at ibrutinib response and returned toward baseline at progression. Clonality at baseline surpassed age-matched healthy donors and tracked circulating CD8+ T-cell counts.

Here immunoSEQ multiplex PCR was the method, and the copy in TCRdb shows in-frame clones only, minus some. The sample includes fewer than 400,000 clones, approximately 67% seen only once; the top ten take around 6.3%. The CDR3 length is 17 residues. CDR1 is SGHTA, CDR2 FQGNSA, per germline. This clone was observed once. Its antigen is still unknown. The sequence came from a human donor with chronic lymphocytic leukemia. The chain combines TRBV7-2 with TRBJ2-5, with D tentatively TRBD2 (6 bases). The J call is in doubt because the DNA end fits TRBJ2-7 better. The input for sequencing was PBMCs, taken after 36 months of ibrutinib treatment. CDR3 sequence: CASSSREAGPGSYEQYF. The CDR3 bases are TGTGCCAGCAGCTCCCGAGAGGCGGGGCCCGGCTCCTACGAGCAGTACTTC.